This is a list of T cell receptor beta chains from one sample in a study of blood T cell repertoires in COVID-19. TCRdb's table, derived via immunoSEQ multiplex PCR, lists solely in-frame clones and lacks some. The sample lists 200,000 to 300,000 clones; 65% to 85% were seen once. Input material: peripheral blood. Receptors originate from an elderly woman with acute or convalescent COVID-19. CDR3s include the opening cysteine and the closing phenylalanine or tryptophan. D genes are given only for firm matches. Size values are once, few and many counts, or a class for expanded clones, and some rows have none.

cdr3_nt: TGTGCCAGCGGCCTGCTGGAGACCCAGTACTTC
cdr3_aa: CASGLLETQYF
d_call: NA
j_call: TRBJ2-5
v_call: TRBV6-5
clone_size: once

cdr3_nt: TGTGCCAGCAGCGTGCAGAACTCTGGAAACACCATATATTTT
cdr3_aa: CASSVQNSGNTIYF
d_call: NA
j_call: TRBJ1-3
v_call: TRBV9
clone_size: NA

cdr3_nt: TGTGCCAGCTCACCGGGGACAGGGTTTTCTGAAGCTTTCTTT
cdr3_aa: CASSPGTGFSEAFF
d_call: TRBD1
j_call: TRBJ1-1
v_call: TRBV18
clone_size: NA

cdr3_nt: TGTGCCAGCAGCCAAGAGGCGGCAGGGGGCGGGGGTGGTACGCAGTATTTT
cdr3_aa: CASSQEAAGGGGGTQYF
d_call: NA
j_call: TRBJ2-3
v_call: TRBV4-2
clone_size: few

cdr3_nt: TGTGCCGCCGCCCAGGGAGCGGGAGATACGCAGTATTTT
cdr3_aa: CAAAQGAGDTQYF
d_call: NA
j_call: TRBJ2-3
v_call: TRBV30
clone_size: NA

cdr3_nt: TGTGCCAGCAGTGAAGGGACAGTCCTTGGGGAAAAACTGTTTTTT
cdr3_aa: CASSEGTVLGEKLFF
d_call: NA
j_call: TRBJ1-4
v_call: TRBV6-1
clone_size: once

cdr3_nt: TGTGCCAGCTCACCAACCAGGGGCTCTGGAAACACCATATATTTT
cdr3_aa: CASSPTRGSGNTIYF
d_call: NA
j_call: TRBJ1-3
v_call: TRBV18
clone_size: NA

cdr3_nt: TGTGCCAGCAGCTTGGGCCGGGACGGCGGGGACAATGAGCAGTTCTTC
cdr3_aa: CASSLGRDGGDNEQFF
d_call: NA
j_call: TRBJ2-1
v_call: TRBV5-8
clone_size: NA

cdr3_nt: TGTGCCAGAAGCCGGGGTTCGGCTGAAGCTTTCTTT
cdr3_aa: CARSRGSAEAFF
d_call: NA
j_call: TRBJ1-1
v_call: TRBV5-3
clone_size: NA

cdr3_nt: TGTGCCAGCAGTTTATATTTCGCTAGCGGGGGGGACCCTAGCACAGATACGCAGTATTTT
cdr3_aa: CASSLYFASGGDPSTDTQYF
d_call: TRBD2
j_call: TRBJ2-3
v_call: TRBV27
clone_size: few

cdr3_nt: TGCGCCAGCAGTTACAACAGGGGGCCCCAATTTAACTATGGCTACACCTTC
cdr3_aa: CASSYNRGPQFNYGYTF
d_call: TRBD1
j_call: TRBJ1-2
v_call: TRBV10-1
clone_size: once

cdr3_nt: TGTGCCAGCAGTATATCATTAGCGGGAGCTTGGAATGAGCAGTTCTTC
cdr3_aa: CASSISLAGAWNEQFF
d_call: TRBD2
j_call: TRBJ2-1
v_call: TRBV27
clone_size: NA

cdr3_nt: TGTGCCAGCAGCACAACACAGGGCTTCGGTTCCTTC
cdr3_aa: CASSTTQGFGSF
d_call: NA
j_call: TRBJ1-2
v_call: TRBV3-1/TRBV3-2
clone_size: once

cdr3_nt: TGTGCCAGCAGCCCCCGGACAGCCATCTACGAGCAGTACTTC
cdr3_aa: CASSPRTAIYEQYF
d_call: NA
j_call: TRBJ2-7
v_call: TRBV7-2
clone_size: NA

cdr3_nt: TGTGCCAGTAGTTACCTCAGTAACACTGAAGCTTTCTTT
cdr3_aa: CASSYLSNTEAFF
d_call: NA
j_call: TRBJ1-1
v_call: TRBV19
clone_size: NA

cdr3_nt: TGCGCCAGCAGCTATGGGACAGGAAATACCTACGAGCAGTACTTC
cdr3_aa: CASSYGTGNTYEQYF
d_call: TRBD1
j_call: TRBJ2-7
v_call: TRBV5-1
clone_size: few

cdr3_nt: TGTGCCAGCAGCTTAAAGTCTGCAGGGCTGGGCAATCAGCCCCAGCATTTT
cdr3_aa: CASSLKSAGLGNQPQHF
d_call: NA
j_call: TRBJ1-5
v_call: TRBV7-2
clone_size: NA

cdr3_nt: TGCGCCAGCAGTGGGATAGGGGTTTTAGTCTATGGCTACACCTTC
cdr3_aa: CASSGIGVLVYGYTF
d_call: NA
j_call: TRBJ1-2
v_call: TRBV10-1
clone_size: NA

cdr3_nt: TGTGCCAGCAGCCCCCAGCCGGGTGAAAAACTGTTTTTT
cdr3_aa: CASSPQPGEKLFF
d_call: NA
j_call: TRBJ1-4
v_call: TRBV7-3
clone_size: NA

cdr3_nt: TGTGCCAGCAGCTTAGCCTTGACAGGAGGCTCCTACGAGCAGTACTTC
cdr3_aa: CASSLALTGGSYEQYF
d_call: NA
j_call: TRBJ2-7
v_call: TRBV7-9
clone_size: many

cdr3_nt: TGTGCCAGCAGTACGGTTGGGGGCGCAGGAACCGGGGAGCTGTTTTTT
cdr3_aa: CASSTVGGAGTGELFF
d_call: NA
j_call: TRBJ2-2
v_call: TRBV5-4
clone_size: NA

cdr3_nt: TGCGCCAGCAGCTCCGCAGGGAACTATGGCTACACCTTC
cdr3_aa: CASSSAGNYGYTF
d_call: NA
j_call: TRBJ1-2
v_call: TRBV5-1
clone_size: NA

cdr3_nt: TGTGCCAGCAGCTTGCAGGGGGGCACTGAAGCTTTCTTT
cdr3_aa: CASSLQGGTEAFF
d_call: TRBD1
j_call: TRBJ1-1
v_call: TRBV5-6
clone_size: NA

cdr3_nt: TGTGCCAGCTCACCCCCCAGCGGAGAGACCCAGTACTTC
cdr3_aa: CASSPPSGETQYF
d_call: NA
j_call: TRBJ2-5
v_call: TRBV18
clone_size: NA

cdr3_nt: TGCGCCAGCAGCAGCGGCCCGGACAGGGGGAAGGGGAACACTGAAGCTTTCTTT
cdr3_aa: CASSSGPDRGKGNTEAFF
d_call: TRBD1
j_call: TRBJ1-1
v_call: TRBV5-1
clone_size: NA

cdr3_nt: TGTGCCAGTAGAAGGAATACCGGGACAGCAAGCTACGAGCAGTACTTC
cdr3_aa: CASRRNTGTASYEQYF
d_call: TRBD1
j_call: TRBJ2-7
v_call: TRBV19
clone_size: NA

cdr3_nt: TGTGCCATCGGACAGGGGGACGATGAGCAGTTCTTC
cdr3_aa: CAIGQGDDEQFF
d_call: TRBD1
j_call: TRBJ2-1
v_call: TRBV10-3
clone_size: NA

cdr3_nt: TGTGCCAGCAGCTTTCCGACAGGGATGAACACTGAAGCTTTCTTT
cdr3_aa: CASSFPTGMNTEAFF
d_call: TRBD1
j_call: TRBJ1-1
v_call: TRBV5-4
clone_size: NA

cdr3_nt: TGCGCCAGCAGCTTGGGACAGGGCGGCGGGCAGCCCCAGCATTTT
cdr3_aa: CASSLGQGGGQPQHF
d_call: TRBD1
j_call: TRBJ1-5
v_call: TRBV5-1
clone_size: NA

cdr3_nt: TGTGCTAGTGGTTTGGAAGAGGGTCAGCCCCAGCATTTT
cdr3_aa: CASGLEEGQPQHF
d_call: NA
j_call: TRBJ1-5
v_call: TRBV12-5
clone_size: NA

cdr3_nt: TGTGCCAACGAGGAGGCAGGGACAACTGAAGCTTTCTTT
cdr3_aa: CANEEAGTTEAFF
d_call: NA
j_call: TRBJ1-1
v_call: TRBV6-5
clone_size: NA

cdr3_nt: TGTGCCAGTAGTATTTGGCAATTCTCTGGGGCCAACGTCCTGACTTTC
cdr3_aa: CASSIWQFSGANVLTF
d_call: NA
j_call: TRBJ2-6
v_call: TRBV19
clone_size: once

cdr3_nt: TGCGCCAGCAGCTTGTCGGGGAACACCGGGGAGCTGTTTTTT
cdr3_aa: CASSLSGNTGELFF
d_call: NA
j_call: TRBJ2-2
v_call: TRBV5-1
clone_size: NA

cdr3_nt: TGTGCCAGCAGTGAGAGGGCCTCAAGCGCCGTATATAGCAATCAGCCCCAGCATTTT
cdr3_aa: CASSERASSAVYSNQPQHF
d_call: NA
j_call: TRBJ1-5
v_call: TRBV6-1
clone_size: NA

cdr3_nt: TGTGCCAGCAGCGCCCGTTTGGACAGCTACTATGGCTACACCTTC
cdr3_aa: CASSARLDSYYGYTF
d_call: NA
j_call: TRBJ1-2
v_call: TRBV6-5
clone_size: NA

cdr3_nt: TGTGCCAGCAGTTTTTTAGATGGCTACACCTTC
cdr3_aa: CASSFLDGYTF
d_call: NA
j_call: TRBJ1-2
v_call: TRBV28
clone_size: NA

cdr3_nt: TGTGCCAGCAGCTTAGGGCAGGAGAACACCGGGGAGCTGTTTTTT
cdr3_aa: CASSLGQENTGELFF
d_call: NA
j_call: TRBJ2-2
v_call: TRBV11-2
clone_size: NA

cdr3_nt: TGTGCCAGCAGGGGGGGGTCACCCGGTACCGTCCAAGAGACCCAGTACTTC
cdr3_aa: CASRGGSPGTVQETQYF
d_call: TRBD2
j_call: TRBJ2-5
v_call: TRBV5-4
clone_size: NA

cdr3_nt: TGTGCCAGCAGCCAAGTGGTCGGACTACTAGCCAAAAACATTCAGTACTTC
cdr3_aa: CASSQVVGLLAKNIQYF
d_call: NA
j_call: TRBJ2-4
v_call: TRBV3-1/TRBV3-2
clone_size: NA

cdr3_nt: TGTGCCAGCACCCCTTCCGGGACTAGCTGTGGCACAGATACGCAGTATTTT
cdr3_aa: CASTPSGTSCGTDTQYF
d_call: TRBD2
j_call: TRBJ2-3
v_call: TRBV6-4
clone_size: NA

cdr3_nt: TGTGCCAGCAGCTTGGGGGATTCAGGGGGCCAAGAGACCCAGTACTTC
cdr3_aa: CASSLGDSGGQETQYF
d_call: TRBD1
j_call: TRBJ2-5
v_call: TRBV5-5
clone_size: NA

cdr3_nt: TGTGCCAGCAGCTTAGCGCGGACTAGCGGGACATTGGAGCAGTACTTC
cdr3_aa: CASSLARTSGTLEQYF
d_call: TRBD2
j_call: TRBJ2-7
v_call: TRBV7-2
clone_size: NA

cdr3_nt: TGTGCCAGCATCAATGGACAGGGTGCCTATGGCTACACCTTC
cdr3_aa: CASINGQGAYGYTF
d_call: TRBD1
j_call: TRBJ1-2
v_call: TRBV28
clone_size: NA

cdr3_nt: TGCGCCAGCAGCTTGGGACAGGACCTGGGCGAGCAGTACTTC
cdr3_aa: CASSLGQDLGEQYF
d_call: NA
j_call: TRBJ2-7
v_call: TRBV5-1
clone_size: NA

cdr3_nt: TGTGCCAGCAGCCAACCAAACAGTTATAATTCACCCCTCCACTTT
cdr3_aa: CASSQPNSYNSPLHF
d_call: NA
j_call: TRBJ1-6
v_call: TRBV3-1/TRBV3-2
clone_size: NA

cdr3_nt: TGTGCCAGTAGTACTAAGAATAATTCACCCCTCCACTTT
cdr3_aa: CASSTKNNSPLHF
d_call: NA
j_call: TRBJ1-6
v_call: TRBV19
clone_size: NA

cdr3_nt: TGTGCCAGCAGCTTGCTTACAGGGGGCTACAATGAGCAGTTCTTC
cdr3_aa: CASSLLTGGYNEQFF
d_call: TRBD1
j_call: TRBJ2-1
v_call: TRBV5-6
clone_size: NA

cdr3_nt: TGTGCCAGCACCCTGGGGCAGGGAGGGGCTAGCGGGAGGGGTGAGCAGTTCTTC
cdr3_aa: CASTLGQGGASGRGEQFF
d_call: TRBD2
j_call: TRBJ2-1
v_call: TRBV7-3
clone_size: NA

cdr3_nt: TGCGCCAGCAGTGAGTCGAGCGGCGGGAGGGCAGATACGCAGTATTTT
cdr3_aa: CASSESSGGRADTQYF
d_call: TRBD2
j_call: TRBJ2-3
v_call: TRBV10-1
clone_size: NA

cdr3_nt: TGTGCCAGCACCGAAGGGGATAGCAATCAGCCCCAGCATTTT
cdr3_aa: CASTEGDSNQPQHF
d_call: NA
j_call: TRBJ1-5
v_call: TRBV6-6
clone_size: NA

cdr3_nt: TGTGCCAGCAGCGTACTAGCGGGAGCGGGAAACATTCAGTACTTC
cdr3_aa: CASSVLAGAGNIQYF
d_call: TRBD2
j_call: TRBJ2-4
v_call: TRBV9
clone_size: NA

cdr3_nt: TGTGCCAGCAGCTTGGGGGCTAGCAATCAGCCCCAGCATTTT
cdr3_aa: CASSLGASNQPQHF
d_call: NA
j_call: TRBJ1-5
v_call: TRBV11-2
clone_size: few

cdr3_nt: TGTGCCAGCAGCGTAGCTCTAGGACAGGGTCAAGAGACCCAGTACTTC
cdr3_aa: CASSVALGQGQETQYF
d_call: TRBD1
j_call: TRBJ2-5
v_call: TRBV9
clone_size: NA

cdr3_nt: TGCGCCAGCAGATTAGGGACTAGCGGCTCCACAGATACGCAGTATTTT
cdr3_aa: CASRLGTSGSTDTQYF
d_call: TRBD2
j_call: TRBJ2-3
v_call: TRBV5-1
clone_size: NA

cdr3_nt: TGTGCCAGCAGCTTGACGACAGGGAGCAATCAGCCCCAGCATTTT
cdr3_aa: CASSLTTGSNQPQHF
d_call: TRBD1
j_call: TRBJ1-5
v_call: TRBV5-5
clone_size: NA

cdr3_nt: TGTGCCACCAGCGGGGGAGGATACCGAGAGACCCAGTACTTC
cdr3_aa: CATSGGGYRETQYF
d_call: NA
j_call: TRBJ2-5
v_call: TRBV15
clone_size: NA

cdr3_nt: TGTGCCAGCAGCAGGGGATCGTATGGCTACACCTTC
cdr3_aa: CASSRGSYGYTF
d_call: NA
j_call: TRBJ1-2
v_call: TRBV6-5
clone_size: NA

cdr3_nt: TGTGCCAGCAGCTCGGACAGGGGAAGGTACGAGCAGTACTTC
cdr3_aa: CASSSDRGRYEQYF
d_call: TRBD1
j_call: TRBJ2-7
v_call: TRBV7-8
clone_size: NA

cdr3_nt: TGTGCCAGCAGTTTAGGAGCGTTTGGAAACACCATATATTTT
cdr3_aa: CASSLGAFGNTIYF
d_call: NA
j_call: TRBJ1-3
v_call: TRBV27
clone_size: NA